This TCR beta chain derives from a study of beta chain features in type 1 diabetes. Broader study findings: Junctions at VDJ sites from type 1 diabetes patients had fewer insertions and more deletions. Researchers report that Type 1 diabetes patients had moderately but significantly shorter TCRB CDR3s across all four CD4+ subsets.

This clone has a handful of counts. Its antigen is not known. Expressed TCRB transcripts were sequenced because the isolated RNA had all been reverse transcribed beforehand. TCRdb's copy holds only in-frame clones and misses some; the assay was immunoSEQ multiplex PCR. The sample lists approximately 40,000 clones; 50% were seen once. Donors underwent one heparinised blood draw, 95 to 150 mL on average. The CDR3 spans 15 residues. Germline values: CDR1 MDHEN, CDR2 SYDVKM. V trimming: 1 base; J trimming: 8 bases; junction bases outside the gene matches: 3. The V gene is TRBV28, the J gene TRBJ2-1; 12 bases are shared with TRBD1. Sequences were obtained from stem cell memory CD4+ T cells from blood. The clonotype originates from a woman aged 25 to 39 in good health. As DNA, the CDR3 is TGTGCCAGCAGTTTATCGGGGACAGGGGGCCATGAGCAGTTCTTC. Amino acid sequence: CASSLSGTGGHEQFF.